What follows are 2 T cell receptor beta chains derived from one specimen sequenced in a study of T cell repertoires in cytomegalovirus infection. The antigens for these receptors are not known. TCRdb redid the calling of the reads with MiXCR, one entry per CDR3 protein. The profile shows some 500,000 distinct CDR3 sequences, 30% to 35% of them singletons. This sample comprised cultured PBMCs, obtained from culture after CMV antigen stimulation. The source of these receptors is a human donor in good health (CMV status not recorded). Some clones in this sample may be carry-over from other donors' samples.

This clonotype has a handful of counts. The rearrangement links TRBV7-2 to TRBJ2-3, with 11 positions matching TRBD2. Germline trimming cut 4 bases from V and 0 bases from J; bases unmatched to any gene: 12. The length of the CDR3 is 19 residues. Germline CDR1 is SGHTA and CDR2 is FQGNSA. CDR3 sequence: CASSSRPRTSGPSTDTQYF. DNA of the CDR3: TGTGCCAGCAGCTCCAGACCTCGGACTAGCGGGCCTAGCACAGATACGCAGTATTTT.

This clonotype occurred a few times. This chain uses TRBV7-3 with TRBJ1-3; D is possibly TRBD1 (5 bases). Germline lookup yields CDR1 SGHTA and CDR2 FQGTGA. With 5 bases removed from V and 3 bases from J, the gap between germline ends came to 8 bases. This CDR3 comprises 13 residues. CDR3 bases: TGTGCCAGCAGCGTCGACAGTGGAAACACCATATATTTT. The encoded protein is CASSVDSGNTIYF.